The rows below give T cell receptor beta chains drawn from one sample of a study of identical twins. TCRdb used MiXCR to reprocess the 5' RACE reads, holding one entry per CDR3 protein. Of roughly 250,000 distinct CDR3 sequences listed, 5.5% to 7% are singletons. The data also belong to a second study, concerning yellow fever vaccine responses in identical twins.

Sequenced material: memory (CD45RO+) T cells sorted from blood. The origin of the receptors is a young woman in good health. CDR3s include the opening cysteine and the closing phenylalanine or tryptophan. The D gene is left open where the match is weak. Part of the rows lack a size; the others show once, few, many or a class for expanded clones.

d_call: .; j_call: TRBJ2-2; clone_size: many; v_call: TRBV3-1; cdr3_aa: CASRLGAGLTGELFF; cdr3_nt: TGTGCCAGCAGGCTCGGGGCAGGGCTAACCGGGGAGCTGTTTTTT
d_call: .; j_call: TRBJ2-1; clone_size: .; v_call: TRBV7-3; cdr3_aa: CTSSLMGRGLKYSYNEQFF; cdr3_nt: TGTACCAGCAGTTTAATGGGGAGGGGGCTCAAATACTCCTACAATGAGCAGTTCTTC
d_call: .; j_call: TRBJ2-6; clone_size: .; v_call: TRBV6-1; cdr3_aa: CASRSTGANVLTF; cdr3_nt: TGTGCCAGCAGATCGACTGGGGCCAACGTCCTGACTTTC
d_call: .; j_call: TRBJ2-3; clone_size: .; v_call: TRBV7-6; cdr3_aa: CASSLALQDTQYF; cdr3_nt: TGTGCCAGCAGCTTAGCGCTTCAAGATACGCAGTATTTT
d_call: .; j_call: TRBJ1-1; clone_size: few; v_call: TRBV27; cdr3_aa: CASSYGGEKAFF; cdr3_nt: TGTGCCAGCAGTTACGGCGGCGAAAAAGCTTTCTTT
d_call: TRBD1; j_call: TRBJ1-2; clone_size: .; v_call: TRBV10-3; cdr3_aa: CAISESGQGEDGYTF; cdr3_nt: TGTGCCATCAGTGAGTCGGGACAGGGGGAGGATGGCTACACCTTC
d_call: TRBD1; j_call: TRBJ2-2; clone_size: many; v_call: TRBV12-3/TRBV12-4; cdr3_aa: CASGQGAGELFF; cdr3_nt: TGTGCCAGCGGACAGGGGGCCGGGGAGCTGTTTTTT
d_call: TRBD1; j_call: TRBJ2-1; clone_size: few; v_call: TRBV11-2; cdr3_aa: CASSRLQGVSYNEQFF; cdr3_nt: TGTGCCAGCAGCCGACTCCAGGGGGTTTCCTACAATGAGCAGTTCTTC
d_call: .; j_call: TRBJ1-4; clone_size: many; v_call: TRBV12-3/TRBV12-4; cdr3_aa: CASSLGNQAEKLFF; cdr3_nt: TGTGCCAGCAGTTTAGGGAACCAGGCTGAAAAACTGTTTTTT
d_call: .; j_call: TRBJ2-4; clone_size: .; v_call: TRBV11-2; cdr3_aa: CASSTGLDKNIQYF; cdr3_nt: TGTGCCAGCAGCACGGGTCTTGACAAAAACATTCAGTACTTC
d_call: .; j_call: TRBJ1-1; clone_size: .; v_call: TRBV10-1; cdr3_aa: CASSEFLGTEAFF; cdr3_nt: TGCGCCAGCAGTGAGTTCCTTGGGACTGAAGCTTTCTTT
d_call: TRBD1; j_call: TRBJ1-2; clone_size: many; v_call: TRBV4-1; cdr3_aa: CASSLIAGQGNYGYTF; cdr3_nt: TGCGCCAGCAGCCTAATTGCGGGACAGGGTAACTATGGCTACACCTTC
d_call: .; j_call: TRBJ2-1; clone_size: few; v_call: TRBV20-1; cdr3_aa: CSASTGTPSRVNEQFF; cdr3_nt: TGCAGTGCTAGCACCGGGACTCCCTCGCGGGTCAATGAGCAGTTCTTC
d_call: TRBD2; j_call: TRBJ2-7; clone_size: many; v_call: TRBV5-1; cdr3_aa: CASSLTLAGALTPPYEQYF; cdr3_nt: TGCGCCAGCAGCCTAACTTTAGCGGGAGCTCTCACCCCGCCCTACGAGCAGTACTTC
d_call: .; j_call: TRBJ2-2; clone_size: few; v_call: TRBV20-1; cdr3_aa: CSARVVLGTGELFF; cdr3_nt: TGCAGTGCTAGAGTTGTTTTGGGCACCGGGGAGCTGTTTTTT
d_call: TRBD1; j_call: TRBJ2-7; clone_size: .; v_call: TRBV28; cdr3_aa: CASGDRVPSYEQYF; cdr3_nt: TGTGCCAGCGGAGACAGGGTCCCTTCCTACGAGCAGTACTTC
d_call: TRBD2; j_call: TRBJ2-1; clone_size: many; v_call: TRBV5-1; cdr3_aa: CASSSGLMGNEQFF; cdr3_nt: TGCGCCAGCAGCTCGGGACTAATGGGGAATGAGCAGTTCTTC
d_call: .; j_call: TRBJ2-5; clone_size: .; v_call: TRBV6-1; cdr3_aa: CASRGRVRETQYF; cdr3_nt: TGTGCCAGCAGGGGCCGGGTACGGGAGACCCAGTACTTC
d_call: TRBD2; j_call: TRBJ2-2; clone_size: many; v_call: TRBV4-1; cdr3_aa: CASSQVSGLAGAPGELFF; cdr3_nt: TGCGCCAGCAGCCAAGTCTCGGGACTAGCGGGAGCCCCCGGGGAGCTGTTTTTT
d_call: TRBD1; j_call: TRBJ2-7; clone_size: many; v_call: TRBV5-1; cdr3_aa: CASSPGQGASYEQYF; cdr3_nt: TGCGCCAGCAGCCCCGGACAGGGGGCTTCTTACGAGCAGTACTTC
d_call: TRBD1; j_call: TRBJ2-7; clone_size: few; v_call: TRBV7-9; cdr3_aa: CASSPTGTGSEQYF; cdr3_nt: TGTGCCAGCAGCCCGACGGGGACAGGGAGCGAGCAGTACTTC
d_call: TRBD1; j_call: TRBJ2-5; clone_size: .; v_call: TRBV3-1; cdr3_aa: CASSQDRDRGQETQYF; cdr3_nt: TGTGCCAGCAGCCAAGACCGGGACAGGGGTCAAGAGACCCAGTACTTC
d_call: .; j_call: TRBJ1-1; clone_size: few; v_call: TRBV20-1; cdr3_aa: CSARDQGGAFF; cdr3_nt: TGCAGTGCTAGAGATCAAGGCGGAGCTTTCTTT
d_call: .; j_call: TRBJ2-5; clone_size: .; v_call: TRBV24-1; cdr3_aa: CATNPGSGGVETEYF; cdr3_nt: TGTGCCACCAACCCGGGGAGCGGAGGAGTGGAGACCGAGTACTTC
d_call: .; j_call: TRBJ2-1; clone_size: .; v_call: TRBV20-1; cdr3_aa: CSASGPTYNEQFF; cdr3_nt: TGCAGTGCTAGCGGGCCCACCTACAATGAGCAGTTCTTC
d_call: TRBD2; j_call: TRBJ2-5; clone_size: once; v_call: TRBV3-1; cdr3_aa: CASRRSGEETQYF; cdr3_nt: TGTGCCAGCAGAAGGAGCGGGGAAGAGACCCAGTACTTC